Sequencing of this T cell receptor (beta chain) was carried out in a study of B cell selection in AIRE deficiency. CD4+CD127+ cells were sorted as the conventional CD4 T cells. Study processing details: Approximately 99,000 patient and fewer than 150,000 healthy donor in-frame TCRbeta sequences came from conventional T cells. Sequencing used immunoSEQ multiplex PCR; TCRdb keeps in-frame clones, though not all of them. That table supplies the V and J calls and clone size; D and trimming were determined from the DNA. The sample consists of about 24,000 clones, 96% of them appearing once. V lost 1 base to trimming and J lost 7 bases, with 11 bases between them. The CDR3 totals 13 residues. Germline V gives CDR1 SQVTM, CDR2 ANQGSEA.

Sample: CD4+CD127+ conventional T cells sorted from PBMCs. V is TRBV29-1 and J is TRBJ2-1; perhaps D is TRBD1 or TRBD2 (6 bases each). The TCR was taken from a human donor in good health. The CDR3 nucleotides are TGCAGCGTTGAAGGGAAAGGGGGGAATGAGCAGTTCTTC. As protein: CSVEGKGGNEQFF.